One T cell receptor beta chain is described in this entry. MiXCR was run by TCRdb on the 5' RACE reads, yielding one entry per CDR3 protein. The sample contains about 320,000 distinct CDR3 sequences, 6.8% of which appear only once. The data stem from a study of T cells after yellow fever vaccination. This CDR3 region has 16 residues. V was cut by 0 bases and J by 0 bases, with 9 bases left in between. CDR1 LGHNA and CDR2 YSLEER come from the germline V gene. The sample here was PBMCs, taken 45 days after the first yellow fever vaccination. This rearrangement joins TRBV4-3 to TRBJ2-1; TRBD2 might be the D (5 bases). This TCR was sampled from a man between 18 and 29 years old who received the YFV17D yellow fever vaccine. CDR3 in DNA: TGCGCCAGCAGCCAAGACCGTGGGAGCTCCTACAATGAGCAGTTCTTC. It encodes CASSQDRGSSYNEQFF.